This TCR beta chain was documented in a study of OX40 agonist ivuxolimab in advanced cancers. About the full investigation: The costimulatory receptor OX40 (CD134) was targeted by ivuxolimab, a fully human IgG2 agonistic monoclonal antibody. Intravenous ivuxolimab was administered to patients every 2 weeks at six dose levels: 0.01, 0.1, 0.3, 1.5, 3 and 10 mg/kg. The point of sequencing TCRbeta in the periphery was to test whether ivuxolimab changed TCR sequence diversity and drove clonal T-cell expansion. A male proportion of under 85% and a mean age of approximately 55 years, ranging from about 23 to 90, were recorded for the dose-escalation cohort. Of the roughly 51 patients in dose escalation, 19 had hepatocellular carcinoma, approximately 15 had melanoma, 9 had renal cell carcinoma and 9 had head and neck cancer. Prior anti-PD-1, anti-PD-L1 or anti-CTLA-4 therapy was permitted, and about 40% of dose-escalation patients had received checkpoint inhibitors. The monotherapy dose-escalation portion (N = 52 patients) of the phase I ivuxolimab trial is reported in the paper. Three dose-escalation patients achieved partial responses, one with hepatocellular carcinoma and two with cutaneous melanoma.

Patients with autoimmune disease history or receiving systemic immunosuppression were excluded from the trial. Peripheral blood for TCR sequencing was collected from all dose cohorts at baseline, on cycle 4 day 1, and on cycle 7 day 1. The samples were taken from a phase I, first-in-human, multicenter, open-label dose-escalation trial of ivuxolimab. Adults with locally advanced or metastatic head and neck squamous cell, hepatocellular, melanoma or renal cell carcinoma were enrolled in the trial. Before TCR sequencing, CD4+ T cells and CD8+ T cells from peripheral blood were sorted into separate populations. Genomic DNA was extracted from sorted cells for sequencing of the TCRbeta CDR3 region. The immunoSEQ Assay was used to sequence the TCRbeta CDR3 regions. TCRdb took over this immuneACCESS table, retaining in-frame rearrangements with V and J assigned. Such tables are incomplete; in checked studies, under half of the missing clones stem from an unresolved V gene, and the remainder is unexplained. The sample table contains about 91,000 clones; only one count was recorded for around 84% of them. The ten largest clones represent 0.9% to 1.2% of the sample.

The germline V and J ends show losses of 4 bases and 8 bases respectively, and no gene match explains 13 bases of the junction. The CDR3 goes from the cysteine to the phenylalanine over 15 residues. CDR3 DNA only is kept here, 45 bases in frame from base 1. Via the germline V gene (reference sequence), CDR1 is SGHNT and CDR2 YYREEE. What the work shows at the level of the full study, not this receptor alone: In the 0.1-3.0 mg/kg groups, partial responders were among the patients with the lowest normalized peripheral clonal expansion, particularly in CD8+ T cells. Low levels of normalized T-cell clonal expansion were also seen in some nonresponding patients. The antigen specificity of the clonally expanded peripheral T cells was not determined. At doses of 0.1 to 3.0 mg/kg, clonal expansion of both CD4+ and CD8+ blood T cells was observed from baseline to week 6. After ivuxolimab, CD8+ T cells had more expanded clones than CD4+ T cells on average.

This clone turned up a few times. This receptor's antigen is unknown. Per-base qualities were not stored, and no clone one base away is much larger. Recombination linked TRBV5-4 to TRBJ1-2; TRBD1 lines up with 8 middle nucleotides. The material sequenced was CD4+ or CD8+ T cells sorted from blood, taken in a trial of the OX40 agonist ivuxolimab. This receptor was obtained from an adult with an advanced solid tumor such as melanoma, head and neck, liver or kidney cancer. The DNA sequence is given as TGTGCCAGCAGCCGACCCCAGACAGGGGCGGAAGGCTACACCTTC. This gives the protein CASSRPQTGAEGYTF.